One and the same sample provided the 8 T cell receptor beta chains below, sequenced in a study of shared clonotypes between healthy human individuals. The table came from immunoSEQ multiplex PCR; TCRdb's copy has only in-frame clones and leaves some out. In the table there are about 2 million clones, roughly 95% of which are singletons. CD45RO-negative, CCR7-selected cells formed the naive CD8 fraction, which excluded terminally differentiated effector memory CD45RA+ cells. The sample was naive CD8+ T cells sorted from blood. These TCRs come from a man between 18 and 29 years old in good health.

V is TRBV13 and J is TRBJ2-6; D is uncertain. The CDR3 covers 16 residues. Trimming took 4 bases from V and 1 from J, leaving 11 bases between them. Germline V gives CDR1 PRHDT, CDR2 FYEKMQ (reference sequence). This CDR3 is CASSSVSGSGANVLTF. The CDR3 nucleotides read TGTGCCAGCAGCTCCGTCAGTGGATCTGGGGCCAACGTCCTGACTTTC.

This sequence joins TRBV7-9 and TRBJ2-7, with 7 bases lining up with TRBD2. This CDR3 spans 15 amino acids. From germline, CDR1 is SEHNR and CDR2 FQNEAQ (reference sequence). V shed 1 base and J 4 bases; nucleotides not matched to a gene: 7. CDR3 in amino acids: CASSLVTGGGYEQYF. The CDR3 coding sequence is TGTGCCAGCAGCTTAGTAACGGGAGGAGGATACGAGCAGTACTTC.

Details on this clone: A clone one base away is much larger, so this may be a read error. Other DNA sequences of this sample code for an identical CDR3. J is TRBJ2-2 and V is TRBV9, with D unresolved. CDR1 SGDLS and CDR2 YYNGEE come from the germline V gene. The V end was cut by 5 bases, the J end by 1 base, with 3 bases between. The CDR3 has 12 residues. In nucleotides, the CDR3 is TGTGCCAGCAGTGAGAACACCGGGGAGCTGTTTTTT. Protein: CASSENTGELFF.

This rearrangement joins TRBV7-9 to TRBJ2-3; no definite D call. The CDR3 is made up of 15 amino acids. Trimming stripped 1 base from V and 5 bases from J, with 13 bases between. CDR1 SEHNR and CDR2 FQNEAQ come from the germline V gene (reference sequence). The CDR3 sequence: CASSLEPGLQDTQYF. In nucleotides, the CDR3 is TGTGCCAGCAGCTTAGAACCCGGTCTCCAAGATACGCAGTATTTT.

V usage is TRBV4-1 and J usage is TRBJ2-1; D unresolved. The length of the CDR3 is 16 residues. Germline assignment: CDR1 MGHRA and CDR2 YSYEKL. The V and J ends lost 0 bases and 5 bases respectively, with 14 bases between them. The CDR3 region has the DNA TGCGCCAGCAGCCAAGAGCCAATCGGACCCCACAATGAGCAGTTCTTC. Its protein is CASSQEPIGPHNEQFF.

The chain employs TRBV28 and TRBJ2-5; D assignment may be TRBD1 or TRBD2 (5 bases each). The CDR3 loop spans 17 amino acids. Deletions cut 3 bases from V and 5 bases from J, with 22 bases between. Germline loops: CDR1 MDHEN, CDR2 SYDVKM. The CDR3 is CASSLTPTGAPRETQYF. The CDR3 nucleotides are TGTGCCAGCAGTTTGACCCCAACCGGGGCCCCGCGGGAGACCCAGTACTTC.

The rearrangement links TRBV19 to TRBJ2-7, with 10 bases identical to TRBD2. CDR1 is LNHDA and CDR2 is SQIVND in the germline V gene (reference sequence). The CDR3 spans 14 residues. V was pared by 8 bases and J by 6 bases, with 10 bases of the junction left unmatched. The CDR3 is CASRTAGGQAEQYF. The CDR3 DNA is TGTGCCAGTCGAACAGCGGGAGGGCAAGCCGAGCAGTACTTC. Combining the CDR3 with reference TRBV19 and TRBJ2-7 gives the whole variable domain DGGITQSPKYLFRKEGQNVTLSCEQNLNHDAMYWYRQDPGQGLRLIYYSQIVNDFQKGDIAEGYSVSREKKESFPLTVTSAQKNPTAFYLCASRTAGGQAEQYFGPGTRLTVT.

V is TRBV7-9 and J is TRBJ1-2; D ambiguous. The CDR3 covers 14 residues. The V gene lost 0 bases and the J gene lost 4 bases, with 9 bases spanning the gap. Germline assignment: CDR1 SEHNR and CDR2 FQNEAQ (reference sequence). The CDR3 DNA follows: TGTGCCAGCAGCTTAGCCCCGGCTGGCTATGGCTACACCTTC. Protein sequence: CASSLAPAGYGYTF.